This T cell receptor beta chain was found in a study of blood T cell repertoires in COVID-19. Whole-study context: Sites across the United States, Italy and Spain contributed samples from acute and convalescent COVID-19.

This CDR3 has 15 residues. The V end was cut by 0 bases, the J end by 1 base, with 10 bases between. Germline assignment: CDR1 SGDLS and CDR2 YYNGEE. The protocol was immunoSEQ multiplex PCR, while the TCRdb copy is restricted to in-frame clones and leaves out a portion. This sample carries 200,000 or so clones, 80% of them seen once, and the ten largest clones take about 7.2%. The gene calls are TRBV9 and TRBJ1-1; D gene ambiguous. The specimen sequenced was PBMCs or T cells enriched from blood (not recorded which). This sequence originates from a middle-aged woman with acute COVID-19. CDR3 coding DNA: TGTGCCAGCAGCGTAGATCAGGACTCGAACACTGAAGCTTTCTTT. It encodes CASSVDQDSNTEAFF.